The present entry profiles one T cell receptor (beta chain) with its context. Its antigen is not known. V was trimmed by 0 bases and J by 6 bases, leaving 15 bases between them. Germline CDR1 is SGDLS and CDR2 is YYNGEE. The length of the CDR3 is 15 residues. This sample stems from a study of blood T cells in healthy people across ages. A J-beta primer mix and a sample-barcoded 5' primer were used in a second PCR of about 7 to 12 cycles. Every cDNA molecule bore a tag from a template-switch adaptor containing 12 random nucleotides. TCRdb reprocessed the 5' RACE reads via MiXCR and lists one record per CDR3 protein. The sample yields approximately 730,000 distinct CDR3 sequences, roughly 44% seen once. Study-level points and caveats: Significant beta diversity loss was already apparent by age about 42, declining roughly linearly.

In terms of origin and age, donors were healthy Caucasian individuals from Russia aged 6 to 90. PBMCs, at least 7 million per sample, were isolated. The source of this sequence is a woman between 55 and 75 years old in good health. This chain connects TRBV9 to TRBJ1-2; D gene unclear. The sequenced material came from blood. In DNA, the CDR3 is TGTGCCAGCAGCGTAGAGGCCAGTTCTAGGAATGGCTACACCTTC. Protein: CASSVEASSRNGYTF.